Listed below are T cell receptor beta chains from one sample, sequenced in a study of siplizumab effects on memory and regulatory T cells. Method: immunoSEQ multiplex PCR; TCRdb's copy keeps in-frame clones and lacks some. Of 9,900 or so clones in the sample, around 45% are singletons; the top ten hold roughly 10%. These TCRs are of unknown antigen specificity. Sequenced: CFSE-low (dividing) CD8+ T cells sorted from an allogeneic mixed lymphocyte reaction. These receptors were obtained from a human donor in good health; the cells came from an allogeneic mixed lymphocyte reaction. Each CDR3 is given with its conserved first and last residue. A D gene is named only where the DNA matches it firmly. A clone size is listed for some rows: how often the clone was seen (once, few, many), or a class if it is expanded.

clone_size j_call d_call v_call cdr3_aa cdr3_nt
many TRBJ2-3 TRBD2 TRBV4-1 CASSQDGAGGGTDTQYF TGCGCCAGCAGCCAAGATGGAGCGGGGGGAGGCACAGATACGCAGTATTTT
few TRBJ1-5 . TRBV9 CASSVGGGQPQHF TGTGCCAGCAGCGTAGGGGGGGGTCAGCCCCAGCATTTT
. TRBJ1-1 TRBD1 TRBV5-4 CASRETGADTEAFF TGTGCCAGCAGGGAGACAGGGGCTGACACTGAAGCTTTCTTT
. TRBJ2-3 . TRBV6-1 CASSELYTDTQYF TGTGCCAGCAGTGAGCTATACACAGATACGCAGTATTTT
medium-sized TRBJ2-2 . TRBV6-6 CASSYYGELFF TGTGCCAGCAGTTACTACGGGGAGCTGTTTTTT
. TRBJ2-1 . TRBV29-1 CSVAPGTYNEQFF TGCAGCGTTGCCCCAGGAACTTACAATGAGCAGTTCTTC
. TRBJ2-7 . TRBV4-1 CASSHGGPYEQYF TGCGCCAGCAGCCACGGCGGACCCTACGAGCAGTACTTC
. TRBJ1-1 TRBD1 TRBV7-2 CASSLTGQGTEAFF TGTGCCAGCAGCTTAACGGGACAGGGTACTGAAGCTTTCTTT
medium-sized TRBJ2-1 TRBD2 TRBV19 CASSWSSGGSYGEQFF TGTGCCAGTAGTTGGTCTAGCGGGGGGTCATATGGTGAGCAGTTCTTC
. TRBJ2-1 TRBD1 TRBV4-3 CASSQNAGTVYNEQFF TGCGCCAGCAGCCAGAATGCCGGGACAGTCTACAATGAGCAGTTCTTC
. TRBJ2-3 TRBD2 TRBV5-4 CASSYSGENTDTQYF TGTGCCAGCAGCTATAGCGGGGAGAACACAGATACGCAGTATTTT
medium-sized TRBJ2-5 . TRBV7-9 CASSRIRGEIRAGETQYF TGTGCCAGCAGCCGAATTAGGGGTGAGATTAGGGCCGGGGAGACCCAGTACTTC
medium-sized TRBJ2-3 . TRBV19 CASSMTSGTTDTQYF TGTGCCAGTAGTATGACATCGGGGACCACAGATACGCAGTATTTT